The 14 T cell receptor beta chains below come from one sample, sequenced in a study of technical replicates of blood from a handful of donors (dated by TCRdb to about 2017). The library was prepared using the immunoSEQ multiplex PCR assay. The clones in this table, taken by TCRdb from immuneACCESS, are in-frame only. Not every clone is retained; where verified, under half of the shortfall comes from an unresolved V gene, and the cause of the rest is unknown. Present in this sample are 55,000 to 75,000 clones, around 96% of which were seen just once. The top ten clonotypes cover approximately 0.4% of the sample. The sequenced sample consisted of T cells isolated from PBMCs. These TCRs come from a human donor in good health.

CDR3 sequence reads: CASSIRLAGVETQYF. CDR3 in DNA: TGTGCCAGCAGCATAAGACTAGCGGGAGTTGAGACCCAGTACTTC. The V and J genes are TRBV7-2 and TRBJ2-5; 12 bases agree with TRBD2. Unmatched junction bases numbered 6, after V lost 5 bases and J lost 5 bases. The germline V gene has CDR1 SGHTA and CDR2 FQGNSA. CDR3 length: 15 residues.

The gene calls are TRBV19 and TRBJ2-7; TRBD1 agrees at 10 bases. Per germline, CDR1 LNHDA and CDR2 SQIVND (reference sequence). This CDR3 contains 12 residues. J gave up 2 bases and V 11 bases, and 3 bases lay outside the gene matches. This chain's CDR3 is CASGQGAYEQYF. The DNA of the CDR3 is TGTGCCTCAGGACAGGGGGCCTACGAGCAGTACTTC.

The chain is built from TRBV4-3 and TRBJ2-1; D is possibly TRBD2 (5 bases). The ends were cut back, 0 bases at V and 2 bases at J, with 17 bases in the middle. This CDR3 has 18 residues. CDR1 is LGHNA, CDR2 YSLEER, per germline. Written as DNA, the CDR3 is TGCGCCAGCAGCCAAGAAGCGGTGGGAGCCACCCCCTACAATGAGCAGTTCTTC. This gives the protein CASSQEAVGATPYNEQFF.

This chain uses TRBV19 with TRBJ2-7; maybe TRBD1 (7 bases). Looked up from germline, CDR1 is LNHDA and CDR2 is SQIVND (reference sequence). Trimming cost V 5 bases and J 2 bases, with 10 bases left between them. This CDR3 has 13 residues. DNA of the CDR3: TGTGCCAGTAGTGGGGGGACAGCCTACGAGCAGTACTTC. Translating it yields CASSGGTAYEQYF.

The chain has TRBV27 and TRBJ2-1, with D uncertain. Germline values: CDR1 MNHEY, CDR2 SMNVEV (reference sequence). V dropped 8 bases and J dropped 5 bases, with 7 bases sitting between them. The CDR3 has 11 residues. The CDR3 DNA is TGTGCCAGCGGAGTGAACAATGAGCAGTTCTTC. Residues: CASGVNNEQFF.

The chain is built from TRBV5-8 and TRBJ1-2, with D possibly being TRBD1 (5 bases). The length of the CDR3 is 12 residues. The V end lost 0 bases, the J end lost 6 bases, and 6 bases lay between the germline ends. CDR1 is SGHTS, CDR2 YDEGEE, per germline. The CDR3 sequence is CASSLAGHGYTF. CDR3 DNA sequence: TGTGCCAGCAGCTTGGCAGGGCATGGCTACACCTTC.

The chain employs TRBV19 and TRBJ2-5, with D possibly matching TRBD2 (6 bases). This CDR3 has 14 amino acids. The V end was cut by 8 bases, the J end by 5 bases, with 18 bases between. Germline V CDR1 and CDR2: LNHDA, SQIVND (reference sequence). The CDR3 nucleotides read TGTGCCAGTTCGACAGCCCGCGGGATGGAGACCCAGTACTTC. Translation gives CASSTARGMETQYF.

This rearrangement joins TRBV6-1 to TRBJ2-1; D unresolved. This CDR3 is built from 14 residues. Germline lookup yields CDR1 MNHNS and CDR2 SASEGT. Trimming took 2 bases from V and 7 from J, leaving 12 bases between them. The CDR3 sequence is CASSELVRVNEQFF. The CDR3 bases are TGTGCCAGCAGTGAACTAGTCCGGGTTAATGAGCAGTTCTTC.

The chain links TRBV5-1 to TRBJ1-5; D might be TRBD1 (5 bases). The germline gives CDR1 SGHRS, CDR2 YFSETQ. V was clipped by 4 bases and J by 5 bases, with 10 bases between them. The length of the CDR3 is 13 residues. The CDR3 nucleotides read TGCGCCAGCAGCGGGGGGGTGGATCAGCCCCAGCATTTT. Translated, it gives CASSGGVDQPQHF.

The chain uses TRBV10-3 and TRBJ2-7; TRBD2 might be the D (6 bases). Germline V gene lookup returns CDR1 ENHRY and CDR2 SYGVKD. V shed 0 bases and J shed 3 bases, with 9 bases lying between them. The CDR3 runs 14 residues. This chain's CDR3 is CAISESGGNYEQYF. CDR3 sequence (DNA): TGTGCCATCAGTGAGTCGGGGGGTAACTACGAGCAGTACTTC.

The chain carries TRBV7-2 and TRBJ2-3; weak D call: TRBD1 (6 bases). Germline V gene lookup returns CDR1 SGHTA and CDR2 FQGNSA. Trimming left V 5 bases short and J 5 bases short, with 11 bases between. The CDR3 sequence is 13 residues long. The CDR3 DNA reads TGTGCCAGCAGCACCAACAGGGTAGATACGCAGTATTTT. Its protein product is CASSTNRVDTQYF. The full variable domain, completed using reference TRBV7-2 and TRBJ2-3, is GAGVSQSPSNKVTEKGKDVELRCDPISGHTALYWYRQSLGQGLEFLIYFQGNSAPDKSGLPSDRFSAERTGGSVSTLTIQRTQQEDSAVYLCASSTNRVDTQYFGPGTRLTVL.

The V and J genes are TRBV6-5 and TRBJ2-7, with 8 bases matching TRBD1. The J segment lost 3 bases and the V segment lost 1 base, leaving 5 bases of the junction unmatched. The length of the CDR3 is 15 residues. In germline, CDR1 is MNHEY, CDR2 SVGAGI. CDR3 in DNA: TGTGCCAGCAGTTACTTAACAGGGGGGAACTACGAGCAGTACTTC. The encoded protein is CASSYLTGGNYEQYF.

This chain connects TRBV10-3 to TRBJ2-3; 7 positions agree with TRBD2. CDR1 and CDR2 from the germline V gene are ENHRY and SYGVKD. J was trimmed by 2 bases and V by 6 bases; bases with no gene match: 14. The CDR3 covers 17 residues. CDR3 coding DNA: TGTGCCATCAGGCCAGATCCGGGACTACTCAACACAGATACGCAGTATTTT. Translation gives CAIRPDPGLLNTDTQYF.

The chain couples TRBV19 to TRBJ2-5; 11 bases fit TRBD2. The germline V gene has CDR1 LNHDA and CDR2 SQIVND (reference sequence). The V gene end was trimmed by 1 base and the J gene end by 3 bases; junction bases not matched to a gene: 4. The length of the CDR3 is 16 residues. The CDR3 bases are TGTGCCAGTAGTATAGGTCCGGGACTAGCGGAAGAGACCCAGTACTTC. Translated, it gives CASSIGPGLAEETQYF.